These 5 T cell receptor beta chains share one sample of origin, sequenced in a study of cytomegalovirus exposure and HLA in healthy donors (dated by TCRdb to the late 2010s). Library creation used the immunoSEQ multiplex PCR assay. For the multiplex PCR, a mixture combining 60 forward primers for TCR Vbeta segments and 13 reverse primers for TCR Jbeta segments was used. In its TCRdb copy, this immuneACCESS table keeps in-frame sequences only and misses some clones. Where compared with another copy, unresolved V genes explain less than half of these, and the others have no known cause. Across this sample there are more than 100,000 clones, with 60% to 85% seen only once. The ten largest clones represent about 4.1% of the sample. The source material was PBMCs. The receptors shown here come from a man aged 50-60 years in good health and CMV-seropositive.

The V call is TRBV11-2, the J call TRBJ2-7; 7 bases are a match to TRBD2. This CDR3 region has 15 residues. Germline lookup yields CDR1 SGHAT and CDR2 FQNNGV. V shed 0 bases and J 0 bases; nucleotides not matched to a gene: 2. In DNA form, the CDR3 reads TGTGCCAGCAGCTTAGAGAGCGGGAACTCCTACGAGCAGTACTTC. It encodes CASSLESGNSYEQYF.

The chain combines TRBV7-8 with TRBJ2-1, with 7 bases lining up with TRBD2. This CDR3 region has 14 residues. Germline assignment: CDR1 SGHVS and CDR2 FQNEAQ. The ends lost 3 bases at V and 7 bases at J; junction bases unmatched: 6. The CDR3 DNA reads as TGTGCCAGCAGCTTGTCTAGCGGAGAAAATGAGCAGTTCTTC. It encodes CASSLSSGENEQFF.

The CDR3 DNA is TGTGCCAGCAGCGCGGGAGTTGAGCAGTTCTTC. It translates to CASSAGVEQFF. This chain uses TRBV5-4 with TRBJ2-1; TRBD2 aligns across 7 bases. Germline values: CDR1 SGHNT, CDR2 YYREEE (reference sequence). Losses at the gene ends were 4 bases for V and 9 bases for J; bases not matched to a gene: 1. This CDR3 comprises 11 residues.

This chain joins TRBV7-6 and TRBJ2-1, with TRBD2 matching 7 bases. The germline CDR1 and CDR2 sequences are SGHVS and FNYEAQ. CDR3 length: 16 amino acids. The trim removed 5 bases at V and 0 bases at J, leaving 7 bases unmatched. DNA for the CDR3: TGTGCCAGCAGCAAAACTAGCGCAAGCTCCTACAATGAGCAGTTCTTC. This codes for CASSKTSASSYNEQFF.

The rearrangement joins TRBV5-1 to TRBJ2-5, with D tentatively TRBD2 (5 bases). The J call may be mistaken, given a closer DNA end match to TRBJ2-7. The CDR3 totals 12 residues. Germline V gene sequence: CDR1 SGHRS, CDR2 YFSETQ. Written as DNA, the CDR3 is TGCGCCAGCAGCGACTATACCTACGAGCAGTACTTC. It encodes CASSDYTYEQYF.